These 22 T cell receptor beta chains were sequenced from one sample in a study of monozygotic twins with inflammatory bowel disease. TCRdb reworked the 5' RACE reads into one entry per CDR3 protein, no DNA. The clone table shows about 160,000 distinct CDR3 sequences, with the ten largest holding over 2.5%. The sequencing input was blood. All receptors derive from a human donor with ulcerative colitis or Crohn's disease, or a healthy co-twin of an affected twin (not recorded which).

The V and J genes are TRBV4-2 and TRBJ2-3; TCRdb names TRBD2, which stays unverified in the absence of DNA. This CDR3 comprises 19 residues. The germline CDR1 and CDR2 sequences are LGHNA and YNFKEQ. The CDR3 sequence: CASSMRRLAGPRGTDTQYF.

The chain carries TRBV5-6 and TRBJ2-7; TCRdb outputs TRBD1, but without DNA this stays unchecked. Germline V gene data show CDR1 as SGHDT and CDR2 as YYEEEE. The CDR3 totals 15 residues. The CDR3 loop reads CASSLRGGRSYEQYF.

The chain joins TRBV7-3 to TRBJ2-1; without DNA, the TCRdb call of TRBD2 cannot be checked. Germline assignment: CDR1 SGHTA and CDR2 FQGTGA. This CDR3 contains 17 residues. CDR3 loop: CASSLGVGTSKYNEQFF.

The chain combines TRBV6-5 with TRBJ2-3; absent DNA, TCRdb's TRBD2 call cannot be checked. CDR1 is MNHEY and CDR2 is SVGAGI in the germline V gene. This CDR3 contains 16 residues. The CDR3 protein is CASSLAGVPSTDTQYF.

The gene calls are TRBV20-1 and TRBJ1-2. CDR3 size: 11 residues. Per germline, CDR1 DFQATT and CDR2 SNEGSKA (reference sequence). The CDR3 loop reads CSGGFTYGYTF.

This chain links TRBV2 with TRBJ2-7; the D call from TCRdb, TRBD1, cannot be confirmed without DNA. The germline CDR1 and CDR2 sequences are SNHLY and FYNNEI. This CDR3 is built from 16 residues. The CDR3 is CASIADPGRELSKQYF.

The gene calls are TRBV27 and TRBJ1-2; TCRdb indicates TRBD1, and absent DNA this call remains unverified. The CDR3 sequence is 14 residues long. CDR1 is MNHEY and CDR2 is SMNVEV in the germline V gene (reference sequence). CDR3 sequence: CASSLLTGNYGYTF.

The rearrangement links TRBV6-5 to TRBJ2-2. Germline CDR1 is MNHEY and CDR2 is SVGAGI. The CDR3 has 15 residues. The CDR3 spells CASSYSAANTGELFF.

This sequence joins TRBV7-8 and TRBJ1-5; TCRdb's D call, TRBD1, is unchecked because there is no DNA. There are 13 residues in the CDR3. CDR1 and CDR2 (germline): SGHVS, FQNEAQ. The CDR3 here is CASSGTLYQPQHF. Variable domain in full (rest from reference TRBV7-8 and TRBJ1-5): GAGVSQSPRYKVAKRGQDVALRCDPISGHVSLFWYQQALGQGPEFLTYFQNEAQLDKSGLPSDRFFAERPEGSVSTLKIQRTQQEDSAVYLCASSGTLYQPQHFGDGTRLSIL.

The V call is TRBV30, the J call TRBJ1-1. The CDR3 sequence is 11 residues long. Germline CDR1 and CDR2: GTSNPN and SVGIG (reference sequence). Here the CDR3 reads CAWSGRTEAFF.

The chain employs TRBV12-3 or TRBV12-4 and TRBJ2-7; without DNA, the TCRdb call of TRBD2 cannot be checked. This CDR3 comprises 14 residues. The CDR3 sequence: CASSLKAGPYEQYF.

The chain carries TRBV24-1 and TRBJ2-5; TCRdb calls TRBD1, which cannot be checked without DNA. Germline loops: CDR1 KGHDR, CDR2 SFDVKD. CDR3 length: 13 amino acids. CDR3: CATSDLPQGTQYF.

V usage is TRBV5-1 and J usage is TRBJ2-1; the TCRdb call, TRBD1, lacks DNA for checking. This CDR3 spans 13 amino acids. Germline CDR1 and CDR2: SGHRS and YFSETQ. The CDR3 spells CASSVEAGTEQFF.

The chain links TRBV5-1 to TRBJ2-5. This CDR3 has 12 amino acids. Germline V gene data show CDR1 as SGHRS and CDR2 as YFSETQ. CDR3 sequence reads: CASSFEEQTQYF.

The V call is TRBV9, the J call TRBJ2-1; TCRdb proposes TRBD2, but this gene call is untestable without DNA. Germline V gene data show CDR1 as SGDLS and CDR2 as YYNGEE. There are 15 residues in the CDR3. The CDR3 here is CASSLTSGTSNEQFF.

This chain's CDR3 is CASRTGTINEQFF. The gene calls are TRBV6-5 and TRBJ2-1; TCRdb selects TRBD1, and the lack of DNA leaves this call unchecked. This CDR3 is built from 13 residues. In germline, CDR1 is MNHEY, CDR2 SVGAGI.

The chain carries TRBV6-2 or TRBV6-3 and TRBJ1-1; TCRdb outputs TRBD1, but without DNA this stays unchecked. Germline V CDR1 and CDR2: MNHEY, SVGEGT. The CDR3 loop spans 14 amino acids. This CDR3 reads CASTVYQGGTEAFF.

This rearrangement joins TRBV7-3 to TRBJ2-1; TCRdb's D call of TRBD1 is untestable without DNA. Germline V gene data show CDR1 as SGHTA and CDR2 as FQGTGA. CDR3 length: 14 amino acids. CDR3 loop: CASSFVGTGLEQFF.

The chain recombines TRBV7-2 with TRBJ2-5; TCRdb selects TRBD2, and the lack of DNA leaves this call unchecked. This CDR3 region has 14 residues. Germline V gene sequence: CDR1 SGHTA, CDR2 FQGNSA. CDR3 loop: CASSGPGGAGTQYF.

This CDR3 is CASSQPKDRGQGANVLTF. This chain links TRBV4-1 with TRBJ2-6; TCRdb's D call of TRBD1 is untestable without DNA. The CDR3 contains 18 residues. Germline V gene sequence: CDR1 MGHRA, CDR2 YSYEKL.

The chain recombines TRBV29-1 with TRBJ1-1. The CDR3 extends over 12 amino acids. Germline CDR1 reads SQVTM; CDR2 reads ANQGSEA. CDR3: CSVVGQLAEAFF.

V gene TRBV5-6 combines with J gene TRBJ2-1. From germline, CDR1 is SGHDT and CDR2 YYEEEE. This CDR3 is built from 14 residues. CDR3 region: CASSFRTSYNEQFF.